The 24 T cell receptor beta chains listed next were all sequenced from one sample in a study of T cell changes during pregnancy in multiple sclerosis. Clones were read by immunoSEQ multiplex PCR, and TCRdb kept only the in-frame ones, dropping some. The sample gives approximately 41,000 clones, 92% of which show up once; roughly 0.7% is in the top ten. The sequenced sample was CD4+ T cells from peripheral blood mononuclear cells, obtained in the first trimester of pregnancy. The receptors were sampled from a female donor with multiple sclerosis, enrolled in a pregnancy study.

This chain's CDR3 is CASSLGRRDRTYSNQPQHF. The CDR3, as DNA: TGTGCCAGCAGTTTGGGTAGAAGGGACAGGACGTATAGCAATCAGCCCCAGCATTTT. The chain uses TRBV28 and TRBJ1-5; 8 bases match TRBD1. Germline trimming cut 3 bases from V and 0 bases from J; bases unmatched to any gene: 13. This CDR3 spans 19 amino acids. Per the germline V gene, CDR1 is MDHEN and CDR2 is SYDVKM.

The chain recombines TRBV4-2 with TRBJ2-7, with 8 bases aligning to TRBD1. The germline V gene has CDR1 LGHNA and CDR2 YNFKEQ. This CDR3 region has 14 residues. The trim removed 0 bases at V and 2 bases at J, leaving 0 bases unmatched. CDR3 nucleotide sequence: TGTGCCAGCAGCCAAGAACAGGGGGCCTACGAGCAGTACTTC. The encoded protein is CASSQEQGAYEQYF.

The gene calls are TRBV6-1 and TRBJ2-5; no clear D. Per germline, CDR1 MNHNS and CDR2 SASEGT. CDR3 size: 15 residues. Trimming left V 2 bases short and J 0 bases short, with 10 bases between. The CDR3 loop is CASSETWRNQETQYF. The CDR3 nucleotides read TGTGCCAGCAGTGAAACGTGGCGGAACCAAGAGACCCAGTACTTC.

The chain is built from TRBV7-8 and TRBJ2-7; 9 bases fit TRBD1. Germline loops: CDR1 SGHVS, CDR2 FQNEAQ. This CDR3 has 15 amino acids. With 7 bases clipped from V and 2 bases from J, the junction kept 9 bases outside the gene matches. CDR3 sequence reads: CASTVGTGRTYEQYF. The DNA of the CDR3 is TGTGCCAGCACCGTCGGGACAGGGAGGACCTACGAGCAGTACTTC.

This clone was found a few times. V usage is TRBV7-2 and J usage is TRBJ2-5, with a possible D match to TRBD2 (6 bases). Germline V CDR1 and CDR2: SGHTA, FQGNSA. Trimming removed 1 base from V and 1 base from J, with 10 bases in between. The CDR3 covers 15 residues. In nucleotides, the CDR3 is TGTGCCAGCAGCTTAGGGGGGGACTCCCAAGAGACCCAGTACTTC. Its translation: CASSLGGDSQETQYF.

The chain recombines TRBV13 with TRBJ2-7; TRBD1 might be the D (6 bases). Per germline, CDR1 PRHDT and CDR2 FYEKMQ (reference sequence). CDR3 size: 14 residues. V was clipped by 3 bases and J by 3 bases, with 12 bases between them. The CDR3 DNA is TGTGCCAGCAGCTTGGCAGGGGCGAACTACGAGCAGTACTTC. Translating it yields CASSLAGANYEQYF.

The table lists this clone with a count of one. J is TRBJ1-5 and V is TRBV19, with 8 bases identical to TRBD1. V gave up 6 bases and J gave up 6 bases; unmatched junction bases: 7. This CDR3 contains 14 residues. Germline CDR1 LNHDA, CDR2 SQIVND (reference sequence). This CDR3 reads CASSPDRGPQPQHF. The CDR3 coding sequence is TGTGCCAGTAGCCCTGACAGGGGCCCTCAGCCCCAGCATTTT.

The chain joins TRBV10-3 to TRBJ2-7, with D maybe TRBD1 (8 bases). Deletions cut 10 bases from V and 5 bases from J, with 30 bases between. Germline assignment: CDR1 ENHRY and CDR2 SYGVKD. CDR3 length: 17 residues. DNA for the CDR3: TGTGCCACCACCTTCGGACAGGGAATATCTCGGGGGGACGAGCAGTACTTC. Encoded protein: CATTFGQGISRGDEQYF.

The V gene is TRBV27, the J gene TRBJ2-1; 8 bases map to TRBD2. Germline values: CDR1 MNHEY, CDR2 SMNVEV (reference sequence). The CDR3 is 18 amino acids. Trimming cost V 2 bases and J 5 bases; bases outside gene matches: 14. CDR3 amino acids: CASSLPPLAGNLNNEQFF. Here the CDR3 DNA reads TGTGCCAGCAGTTTACCGCCGCTAGCGGGCAACCTTAACAATGAGCAGTTCTTC.

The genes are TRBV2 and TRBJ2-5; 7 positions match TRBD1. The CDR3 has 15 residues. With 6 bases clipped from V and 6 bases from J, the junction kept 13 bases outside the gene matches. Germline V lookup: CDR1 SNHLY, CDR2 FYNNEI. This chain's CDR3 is CASSRLRGRVKTQYF. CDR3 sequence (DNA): TGTGCCAGCAGCCGGTTGAGGGGGCGGGTAAAGACCCAGTACTTC.

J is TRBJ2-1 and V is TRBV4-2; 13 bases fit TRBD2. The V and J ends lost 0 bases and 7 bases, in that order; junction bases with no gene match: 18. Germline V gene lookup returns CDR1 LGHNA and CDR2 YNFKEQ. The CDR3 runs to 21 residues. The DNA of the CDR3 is TGTGCCAGCAGCCAAGATTGGGTGCCACTAGCGGGAGGGGATCTAAGAAATGAGCAGTTCTTC. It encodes CASSQDWVPLAGGDLRNEQFF.

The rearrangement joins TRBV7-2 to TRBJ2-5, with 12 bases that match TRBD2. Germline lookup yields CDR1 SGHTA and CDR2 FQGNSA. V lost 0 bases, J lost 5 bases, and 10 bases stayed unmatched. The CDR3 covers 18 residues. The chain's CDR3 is CASSLAGKLAGGLETQYF. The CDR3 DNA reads TGTGCCAGCAGCTTAGCTGGGAAACTAGCGGGAGGTCTGGAGACCCAGTACTTC.

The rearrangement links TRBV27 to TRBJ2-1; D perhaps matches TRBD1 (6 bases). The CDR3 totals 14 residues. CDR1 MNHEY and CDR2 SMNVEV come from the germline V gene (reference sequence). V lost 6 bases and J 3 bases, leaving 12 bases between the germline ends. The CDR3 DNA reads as TGTGCCAGCAGCCACGGACAGTTCTACAATGAGCAGTTCTTC. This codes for CASSHGQFYNEQFF.

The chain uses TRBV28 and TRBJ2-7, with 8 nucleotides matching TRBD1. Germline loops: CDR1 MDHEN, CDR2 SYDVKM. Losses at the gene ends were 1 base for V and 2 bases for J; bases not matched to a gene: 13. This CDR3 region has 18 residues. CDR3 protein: CASSLLQRTGFRAYEQYF. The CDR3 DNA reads TGTGCCAGCAGTTTATTACAACGGACAGGGTTCAGGGCCTACGAGCAGTACTTC.

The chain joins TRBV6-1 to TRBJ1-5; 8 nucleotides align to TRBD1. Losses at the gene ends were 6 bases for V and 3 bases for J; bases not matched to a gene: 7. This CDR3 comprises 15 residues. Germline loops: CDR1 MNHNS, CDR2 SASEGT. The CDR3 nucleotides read TGTGCCAGCAGGCCCCCAGGGGGCATCAATCAGCCCCAGCATTTT. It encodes CASRPPGGINQPQHF.

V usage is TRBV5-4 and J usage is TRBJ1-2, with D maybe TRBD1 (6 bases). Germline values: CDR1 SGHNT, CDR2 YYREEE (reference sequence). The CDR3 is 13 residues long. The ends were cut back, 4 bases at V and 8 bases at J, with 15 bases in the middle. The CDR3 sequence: CASSVDQGLGYTF. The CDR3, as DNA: TGTGCCAGCAGCGTCGACCAGGGGCTGGGCTACACCTTC.

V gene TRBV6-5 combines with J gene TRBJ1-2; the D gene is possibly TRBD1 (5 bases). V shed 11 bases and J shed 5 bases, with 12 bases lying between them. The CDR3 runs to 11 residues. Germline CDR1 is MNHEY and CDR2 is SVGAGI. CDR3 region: CASQGVYGYTF. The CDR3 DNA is TGTGCCTCTCAAGGGGTATATGGCTACACCTTC.

The CDR3 DNA follows: TGTGCCAGTAGTATAGGGGCAGGGCGCTACGAGCAGTACTTC. Translating it yields CASSIGAGRYEQYF. The chain recombines TRBV19 with TRBJ2-7; D might be TRBD1 (5 bases). The V gene lost 1 base and the J gene lost 3 bases, with 10 bases spanning the gap. Germline CDR1 is LNHDA and CDR2 is SQIVND (reference sequence). This CDR3 spans 14 amino acids.

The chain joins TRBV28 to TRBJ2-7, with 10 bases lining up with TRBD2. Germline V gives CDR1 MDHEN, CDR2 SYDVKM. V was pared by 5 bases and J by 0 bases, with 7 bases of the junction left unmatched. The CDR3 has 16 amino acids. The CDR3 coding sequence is TGTGCCAGCAGTCTAGCGGGAGCGACGATCTCCTACGAGCAGTACTTC. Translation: CASSLAGATISYEQYF.

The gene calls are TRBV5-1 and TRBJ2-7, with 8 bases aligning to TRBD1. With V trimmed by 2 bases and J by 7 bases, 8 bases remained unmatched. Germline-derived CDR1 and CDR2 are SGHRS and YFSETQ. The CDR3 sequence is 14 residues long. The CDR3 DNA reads TGCGCCAGCAGCTTTAAAGGACAGGGATGGGAGCAGTACTTC. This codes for CASSFKGQGWEQYF.

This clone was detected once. CDR3 DNA: TGTGCCAGCAGCTTAGGGGGGGACTATCAGCCCCAGCATTTT. Translating it yields CASSLGGDYQPQHF. The chain recombines TRBV5-5 with TRBJ1-5; maybe TRBD1 (6 bases). CDR3 length: 14 amino acids. Trimming cost V 2 bases and J 5 bases, with 11 bases left between them. CDR1 and CDR2 from the germline V gene are SGHKS and YYEKEE (reference sequence). The whole variable domain, filled in from reference TRBV5-5 and TRBJ1-5, reads DAGVTQSPTHLIKTRGQQVTLRCSPISGHKSVSWYQQVLGQGPQFIFQYYEKEERGRGNFPDRFSARQFPNYSSELNVNALLLGDSALYLCASSLGGDYQPQHFGDGTRLSIL.

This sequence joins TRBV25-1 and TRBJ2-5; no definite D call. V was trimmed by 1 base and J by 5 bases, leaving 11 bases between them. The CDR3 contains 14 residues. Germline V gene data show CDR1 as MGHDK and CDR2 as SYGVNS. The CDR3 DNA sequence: TGTGCCAGCAGTGAATTTGGTCCCGCGGAGACCCAGTACTTC. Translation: CASSEFGPAETQYF.

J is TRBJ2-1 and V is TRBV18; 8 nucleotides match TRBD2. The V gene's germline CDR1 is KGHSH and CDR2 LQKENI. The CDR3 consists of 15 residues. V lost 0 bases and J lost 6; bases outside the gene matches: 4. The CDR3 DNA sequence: TGTGCCAGCTCACCACCGACGGGAGGGTTCAATGAGCAGTTCTTC. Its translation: CASSPPTGGFNEQFF.

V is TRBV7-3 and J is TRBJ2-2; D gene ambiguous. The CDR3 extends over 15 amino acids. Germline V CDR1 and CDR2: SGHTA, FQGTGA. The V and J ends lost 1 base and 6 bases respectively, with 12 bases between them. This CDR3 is CASSLSPSSPGELFF. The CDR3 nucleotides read TGTGCCAGCAGCTTAAGTCCCAGTAGCCCCGGGGAGCTGTTTTTT.